The 24 T cell receptor beta chains reported below all come from one sample, sequenced in a study of CD8+CD57+ T cells in acquired aplastic anemia. All sequencing subjects had displayed CD8+CD57+ cell expansion on flow cytometry. Genomic DNA templated the TCR beta VDJ and CDR3 profiling. TCRdb reprocessed the reads via MiXCR and lists one record per CDR3 protein. The sample has 210,000 or so distinct CDR3 sequences, around 49% seen once. The sequencing sample was made of sorted CD4+, CD8+, or CD8+CD57+ T cells (not recorded which) from PBMCs. These receptors were obtained from a human donor with aplastic anemia.

At least ten counts were recorded for this clonotype. The chain links TRBV9 to TRBJ1-2, with D perhaps TRBD1 (5 bases). Germline assignment: CDR1 SGDLS and CDR2 YYNGEE. Deletions cut 0 bases from V and 2 bases from J, with 11 bases between. This CDR3 has 15 residues. The CDR3 DNA reads as TGTGCCAGCAGCGTAGAGGCGGGGCTAAACTATGGCTACACCTTC. Translated: CASSVEAGLNYGYTF.

J is TRBJ1-1 and V is TRBV12-3 or TRBV12-4, with D unclear. This CDR3 is 13 amino acids long. Trimming left V 6 bases short and J 0 bases short, with 8 bases between. CDR3 protein: CASRTPLNTEAFF. The CDR3 DNA reads as TGTGCCAGCAGGACCCCTCTGAACACTGAAGCTTTCTTT.

Note on this clonotype: Mismatch with germline at one junction end may stem from a read error. The chain couples TRBV5-1 to TRBJ2-5; D unclear. The CDR3 totals 13 residues. The germline gives CDR1 SGHRS, CDR2 YFSETQ. DNA of the CDR3: TGCGCCAGCAGCCAGGAGACTGCTGAGACCCAGCACTTC. Its protein product is CASSQETAETQHF.

The J gene is TRBJ2-1, the V gene TRBV20-1, with D perhaps given as TRBD1 or TRBD2 (5 bases each). CDR3 length: 14 residues. Trimming removed 8 bases from V and 3 bases from J, with 17 bases in between. Germline values: CDR1 DFQATT, CDR2 SNEGSKA (reference sequence). The CDR3 nucleotides read TGCAGTACCCGCCCCCGGGACGGCTACAATGAGCAGTTCTTC. Amino acids: CSTRPRDGYNEQFF.

The J gene is TRBJ1-1, the V gene TRBV6-4; 7 positions agree with TRBD1. The CDR3 is 14 amino acids. Unmatched junction bases numbered 5, after V lost 4 bases and J lost 3 bases. The V gene's germline CDR1 is MRHNA and CDR2 SNTAGT. CDR3 in amino acids: CASSATGVDTEAFF. The DNA for the CDR3 is TGTGCCAGCAGTGCAACAGGGGTAGACACTGAAGCTTTCTTT.

This chain connects TRBV25-1 to TRBJ2-7; D gene unclear. The germline V and J ends were trimmed by 4 bases and 2 bases, with 12 bases remaining between them. The CDR3 spans 14 residues. Germline CDR1 reads MGHDK; CDR2 reads SYGVNS. DNA for the CDR3: TGTGCCAGCAGTGTCCACGAGAAGGCCTACGAGCAGTACTTC. As protein: CASSVHEKAYEQYF.

The chain couples TRBV24-1 to TRBJ1-4; possibly TRBD1 for D (5 bases). V shed 1 base and J shed 13 bases, with 15 bases lying between them. Per germline, CDR1 KGHDR and CDR2 SFDVKD. The length of the CDR3 is 14 residues. The CDR3 reads CATSDLRQGLRLFF. The CDR3 DNA reads TGTGCCACCAGTGATTTACGGCAGGGATTGAGACTGTTTTTT.

This chain joins TRBV15 and TRBJ1-5; no firm D call. CDR1 and CDR2 from the germline V gene are LNHNV and YYDKDF (reference sequence). V lost 0 bases to trimming and J lost 5 bases, with 5 bases between them. CDR3 length: 13 residues. CDR3 residues: CATSRDIDQPQHF. Written as DNA, the CDR3 is TGTGCCACCAGCAGAGACATTGATCAGCCCCAGCATTTT.

The gene calls are TRBV20-1 and TRBJ2-7; 10 bases are shared with TRBD1. From germline, CDR1 is DFQATT and CDR2 SNEGSKA (reference sequence). The CDR3 sequence is 15 residues long. After removal of 6 bases from V and 3 bases from J, the junction contained 11 bases not matched to a gene. Here the CDR3 reads CSASTPGTGVYEQYF. In DNA, the CDR3 is TGCAGTGCCAGTACCCCCGGGACAGGGGTCTACGAGCAGTACTTC.

The sample holds many counts of this clonotype. CDR3 residues: CASSERSTSYEQYF. In DNA form, the CDR3 reads TGTGCCAGCAGTGAACGGTCCACTTCCTACGAGCAGTACTTC. The chain has TRBV2 and TRBJ2-7; D is unresolved. The germline V and J ends were trimmed by 2 bases and 1 base, with 9 bases remaining between them. There are 14 residues in the CDR3. CDR1 and CDR2 (germline): SNHLY, FYNNEI.

This clonotype was observed at least ten times. The gene calls are TRBV28 and TRBJ2-5, with a tentative D call TRBD1 (7 bases). This CDR3 is 16 amino acids long. Germline assignment: CDR1 MDHEN and CDR2 SYDVKM. The V end lost 6 bases, the J end lost 2 bases, and 19 bases lay between the germline ends. CDR3 sequence: CASRRDSAMSQETQYF. The CDR3 coding sequence is TGTGCCAGCAGGCGGGACAGTGCCATGAGTCAAGAGACCCAGTACTTC.

This clonotype was found many times. This chain joins TRBV7-8 and TRBJ1-1, with D unresolved. This CDR3 is built from 14 residues. Germline V gene data show CDR1 as SGHVS and CDR2 as FQNEAQ. The V end lost 1 base, the J end lost 1 base, and 7 bases lay between the germline ends. The CDR3 bases are TGTGCCAGCAGCTTAGTTTCAGGGAACACTGAAGCTTTCTTT. Encoded protein: CASSLVSGNTEAFF.

The V gene is TRBV13, the J gene TRBJ1-2, with 7 bases that match TRBD1. J was trimmed by 0 bases and V by 5 bases; bases with no gene match: 9. Per the germline V gene, CDR1 is PRHDT and CDR2 is FYEKMQ (reference sequence). CDR3 length: 16 amino acids. The CDR3 spells CASSLEGTATNYGYTF. The CDR3 DNA reads TGTGCCAGCAGCCTAGAGGGGACAGCAACTAACTATGGCTACACCTTC.

The chain combines TRBV6-1 with TRBJ2-1; 8 nucleotides match TRBD2. Germline V gene sequence: CDR1 MNHNS, CDR2 SASEGT. V was clipped by 3 bases and J by 3 bases; unmatched bases: 4. This CDR3 has 15 amino acids. The CDR3 sequence is CASSDLLAVYNEQFF. The CDR3 DNA is TGTGCCAGCAGTGATCTACTAGCGGTCTACAATGAGCAGTTCTTC.

The V gene is TRBV20-1, the J gene TRBJ2-2; 9 nucleotides agree with TRBD1. The length of the CDR3 is 13 residues. CDR1 is DFQATT and CDR2 is SNEGSKA in the germline V gene (reference sequence). CDR3 amino acids: CRRDRANTGELFF. CDR3 DNA: TGCAGAAGGGACAGGGCGAACACCGGGGAGCTGTTTTTT.

This clonotype was counted between two and nine times. The rearrangement links TRBV3-1 to TRBJ2-1, with TRBD1 matching over 7 bases. The CDR3 sequence is 16 residues long. The V segment lost 6 bases and the J segment 3 bases; nucleotides outside the gene matches: 11. Germline-derived CDR1 and CDR2 are LGHDT and YNNKEL (reference sequence). In DNA, the CDR3 is TGTGCCAGCAGTTCCTCCGCGACAGGGTACTACAATGAGCAGTTCTTC. Amino acids: CASSSSATGYYNEQFF.

The chain carries TRBV7-4 and TRBJ2-2, with 11 bases that match TRBD1. There are 15 residues in the CDR3. CDR1 is SGHVT and CDR2 is SQSDAQ in the germline V gene. With 5 bases clipped from V and 6 bases from J, the junction kept 5 bases outside the gene matches. The CDR3 protein is CASSQGTGGPGELFF. In nucleotides, the CDR3 is TGTGCCAGCAGCCAAGGGACAGGGGGACCCGGGGAGCTGTTTTTT.

This chain's CDR3 is CASRQQGAWTEAFF. CDR3 DNA sequence: TGTGCCAGTAGGCAACAGGGGGCTTGGACTGAAGCTTTCTTT. This chain links TRBV19 with TRBJ1-1; 9 positions match TRBD1. CDR3 length equals 14 residues. CDR1 and CDR2 (germline): LNHDA, SQIVND (reference sequence). V gave up 6 bases and J gave up 5 bases; unmatched junction bases: 7. Drawing the rest from reference TRBV19 and TRBJ1-1, the complete variable domain is DGGITQSPKYLFRKEGQNVTLSCEQNLNHDAMYWYRQDPGQGLRLIYYSQIVNDFQKGDIAEGYSVSREKKESFPLTVTSAQKNPTAFYLCASRQQGAWTEAFFGQGTRLTVV.

The J gene is TRBJ1-6, the V gene TRBV9; TRBD1 matches 8 bases. From germline, CDR1 is SGDLS and CDR2 YYNGEE. The CDR3 length is 15 residues. The V and J ends lost 4 bases and 9 bases, in that order; junction bases with no gene match: 9. This CDR3 reads CASSPKTGVSSPLHF. CDR3 DNA sequence: TGTGCCAGCAGCCCGAAGACAGGGGTGAGTTCACCCCTCCACTTT.

The rearrangement uses TRBV30 and TRBJ1-5; D not resolved. Trimming pared 1 base from V and 6 bases from J, leaving 7 bases between. There are 12 residues in the CDR3. Per the germline V gene, CDR1 is GTSNPN and CDR2 is SVGIG (reference sequence). Written as DNA, the CDR3 is TGTGCCTGGAGTGGGGTCGGTCAGCCCCAGCATTTT. It translates to CAWSGVGQPQHF.

The CDR3 reads CASKGGPYEQYF. The CDR3 DNA sequence: TGTGCCAGCAAGGGCGGACCCTACGAGCAGTACTTC. The chain combines TRBV2 with TRBJ2-7; D gene ambiguous. V lost 7 bases and J 2 bases, leaving 9 bases between the germline ends. CDR1 and CDR2 (germline): SNHLY, FYNNEI. The CDR3 consists of 12 residues. The full variable domain, with the rest looked up from reference TRBV2 and TRBJ2-7, is EPEVTQTPSHQVTQMGQEVILRCVPISNHLYFYWYRQILGQKVEFLVSFYNNEISEKSEIFDDQFSVERPDGSNFTLKIRSTKLEDSAMYFCASKGGPYEQYFGPGTRLTVT.

The CDR3 coding sequence is TGTGCCAGTAGTCTATCAGGGACAGGGACCTACGAGCAGTACTTC. Protein product: CASSLSGTGTYEQYF. The rearrangement uses TRBV19 and TRBJ2-7; 9 nucleotides line up with TRBD1. The J segment lost 2 bases and the V segment lost 5 bases, leaving 7 bases of the junction unmatched. The CDR3 loop spans 15 amino acids. The germline CDR1 and CDR2 sequences are LNHDA and SQIVND (reference sequence).

The chain combines TRBV12-3 or TRBV12-4 with TRBJ1-5; 11 bases fit TRBD1. The CDR3 sequence is 15 residues long. V lost 4 bases to trimming and J lost 1 base; unmatched junction nucleotides: 0. The CDR3: CASSWDRGSNQPQHF. The CDR3, as DNA: TGTGCCAGCAGTTGGGACAGGGGGAGCAATCAGCCCCAGCATTTT.

The chain has TRBV28 and TRBJ2-6; D gene ambiguous. The CDR3 loop spans 14 amino acids. The germline gives CDR1 MDHEN, CDR2 SYDVKM. V shed 8 bases and J shed 0 bases, with 8 bases lying between them. The CDR3 coding sequence is TGTGCCAGCTCGAGGAGCTCTGGGGCCAACGTCCTGACTTTC. Translation: CASSRSSGANVLTF.